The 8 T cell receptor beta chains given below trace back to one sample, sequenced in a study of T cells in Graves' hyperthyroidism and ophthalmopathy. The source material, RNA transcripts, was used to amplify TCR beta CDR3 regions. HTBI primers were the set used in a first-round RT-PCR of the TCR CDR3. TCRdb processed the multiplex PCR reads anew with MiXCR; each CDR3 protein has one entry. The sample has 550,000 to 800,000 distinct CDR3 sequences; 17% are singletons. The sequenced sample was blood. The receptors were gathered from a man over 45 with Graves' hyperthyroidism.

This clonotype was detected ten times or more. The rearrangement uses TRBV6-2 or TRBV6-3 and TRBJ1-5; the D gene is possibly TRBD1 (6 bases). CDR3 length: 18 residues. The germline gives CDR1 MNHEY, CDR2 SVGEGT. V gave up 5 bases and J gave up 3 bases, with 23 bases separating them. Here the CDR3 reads CASSPIRTVSLFNQPQHF. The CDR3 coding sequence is TGTGCCAGCAGTCCGATCAGGACAGTAAGTCTTTTCAATCAGCCCCAGCATTTT.

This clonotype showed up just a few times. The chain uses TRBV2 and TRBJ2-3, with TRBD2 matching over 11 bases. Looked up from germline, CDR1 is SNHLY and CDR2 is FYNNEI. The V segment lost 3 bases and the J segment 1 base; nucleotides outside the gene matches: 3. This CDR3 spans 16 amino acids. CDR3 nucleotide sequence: TGTGCCAGCAGTGAGACTAGCGGGACAGGCACAGATACGCAGTATTTT. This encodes CASSETSGTGTDTQYF.

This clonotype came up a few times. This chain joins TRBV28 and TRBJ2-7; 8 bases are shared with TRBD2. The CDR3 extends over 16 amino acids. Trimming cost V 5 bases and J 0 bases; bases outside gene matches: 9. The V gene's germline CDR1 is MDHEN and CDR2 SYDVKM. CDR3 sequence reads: CASSVNQREFSYEQYF. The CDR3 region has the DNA TGTGCCAGCAGTGTAAACCAGCGGGAGTTCTCCTACGAGCAGTACTTC.

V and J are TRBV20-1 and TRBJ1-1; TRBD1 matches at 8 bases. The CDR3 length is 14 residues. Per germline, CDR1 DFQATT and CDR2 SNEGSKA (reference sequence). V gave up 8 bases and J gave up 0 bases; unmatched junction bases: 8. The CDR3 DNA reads TGCAGTACGGAACGGACAGGGATGAACACTGAAGCTTTCTTT. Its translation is CSTERTGMNTEAFF.

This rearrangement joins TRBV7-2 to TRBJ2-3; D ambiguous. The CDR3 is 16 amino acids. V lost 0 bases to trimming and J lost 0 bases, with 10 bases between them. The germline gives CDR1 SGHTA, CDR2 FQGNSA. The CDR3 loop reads CASSLASTQSTDTQYF. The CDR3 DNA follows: TGTGCCAGCAGCTTAGCGTCTACTCAAAGCACAGATACGCAGTATTTT.

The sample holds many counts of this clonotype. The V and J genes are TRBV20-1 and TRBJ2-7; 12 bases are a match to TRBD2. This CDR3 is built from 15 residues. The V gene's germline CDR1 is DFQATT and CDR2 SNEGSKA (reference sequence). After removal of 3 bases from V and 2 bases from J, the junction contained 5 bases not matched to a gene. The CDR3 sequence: CSARGRLAGAYEQYF. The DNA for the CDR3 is TGCAGTGCTAGGGGCAGACTAGCGGGAGCCTACGAGCAGTACTTC.

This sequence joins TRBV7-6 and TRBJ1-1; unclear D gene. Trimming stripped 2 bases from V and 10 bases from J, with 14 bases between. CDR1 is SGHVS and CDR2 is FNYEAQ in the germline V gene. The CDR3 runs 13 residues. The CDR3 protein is CASSLSDTSGAFF. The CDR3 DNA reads TGTGCCAGCAGCTTATCCGACACCTCGGGAGCTTTCTTT.

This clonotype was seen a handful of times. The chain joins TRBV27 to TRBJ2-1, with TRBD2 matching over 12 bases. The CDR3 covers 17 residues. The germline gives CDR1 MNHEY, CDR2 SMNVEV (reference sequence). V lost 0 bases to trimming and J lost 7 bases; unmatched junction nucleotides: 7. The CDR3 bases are TGTGCCAGCAGTTTATCCCTAGCGGGAGGGCCTAAGAATGAGCAGTTCTTC. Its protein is CASSLSLAGGPKNEQFF.